A single sample gave rise to the 6 T cell receptor beta chains below, sequenced in a study of OX40 agonist ivuxolimab in advanced cancers. To prepare the library, the immunoSEQ multiplex PCR assay was applied. The clones in this table, taken by TCRdb from immuneACCESS, are in-frame only. Not every clone is retained; where verified, under half of the shortfall comes from an unresolved V gene, and the cause of the rest is unknown. The sample table contains nearly 55,000 clones; only one count was recorded for 85% to 90% of them. The leading ten clones occupy about 1.4% of the sample. Here the sequenced sample was CD4+ or CD8+ T cells sorted from blood, taken in a trial of the OX40 agonist ivuxolimab. The receptors originated from an adult with an advanced solid tumor such as melanoma, head and neck, liver or kidney cancer.

V is TRBV6-1 and J is TRBJ1-1; D ambiguous. Deletions cut 4 bases from V and 0 bases from J, with 9 bases between. The germline V gene has CDR1 MNHNS and CDR2 SASEGT. This CDR3 comprises 14 residues. The CDR3 region has the DNA TGTGCCAGCAGTGTTTCACATATGAACACTGAAGCTTTCTTT. The encoded protein is CASSVSHMNTEAFF.

V is TRBV30 and J is TRBJ1-5; a weak D match, TRBD1 (6 bases). The CDR3 spans 17 residues. CDR1 and CDR2 (germline): GTSNPN, SVGIG (reference sequence). The V and J ends lost 0 bases and 0 bases respectively, with 15 bases between them. The CDR3 region is CAWSVKGGFYSNQPQHF. The CDR3 bases are TGTGCCTGGAGTGTAAAAGGGGGGTTTTATAGCAATCAGCCCCAGCATTTT.

V is TRBV23-1 and J is TRBJ2-1; 7 nucleotides align to TRBD2. TRBV23-1 is designated an ORF whose function remains uncertain. After removal of 0 bases from V and 2 bases from J, the junction contained 7 bases not matched to a gene. CDR3 length: 17 amino acids. In nucleotides, the CDR3 is TGCGCCAGCAGTCAATCGAGGCGGACTAGACCCTACAATGAGCAGTTCTTC. Its translation is CASSQSRRTRPYNEQFF.

The chain uses TRBV5-1 and TRBJ2-7; 9 bases are shared with TRBD2. Trimming removed 3 bases from V and 6 bases from J; junction bases left unmatched: 7. CDR3 size: 14 residues. The germline gives CDR1 SGHRS, CDR2 YFSETQ. For the CDR3, the DNA is TGCGCCAGCAGCTCGGTAGGGACTAGCAGCGAGCAGTACTTC. It is translated as CASSSVGTSSEQYF.

The rearrangement uses TRBV19 and TRBJ2-7; D not resolved. V was pared by 4 bases and J by 7 bases, with 14 bases between. Germline CDR1 LNHDA, CDR2 SQIVND (reference sequence). The CDR3 extends over 13 amino acids. The CDR3 reads CASSTQIAWEQYF. CDR3 coding DNA: TGTGCCAGTAGTACACAAATAGCTTGGGAGCAGTACTTC.

The chain has TRBV28 and TRBJ2-4; 8 bases map to TRBD1. V lost 7 bases to trimming and J lost 3 bases; unmatched junction nucleotides: 8. The V gene's germline CDR1 is MDHEN and CDR2 SYDVKM. This CDR3 region has 15 residues. The CDR3: CASTDRGRGKNIQYF. The CDR3 DNA sequence: TGTGCCAGCACCGACAGGGGACGGGGCAAAAACATTCAGTACTTC. The full variable domain, with the rest looked up from reference TRBV28 and TRBJ2-4, is DVKVTQSSRYLVKRTGEKVFLECVQDMDHENMFWYRQDPGLGLRLIYFSYDVKMKEKGDIPEGYSVSREKKERFSLILESASTNQTSMYLCASTDRGRGKNIQYFGAGTRLSVL.